This T cell receptor beta chain was identified during a study of T-cell reconstitution after alpha-beta-depleted transplantation in children. Findings and caveats of the study: Reportedly, alpha-beta T cells present about two months post-transplant originated from several hundred expanded clones of graft origin. A year post-transplant, T-cell counts and diversity derived mostly from newly produced T cells. After transplant, high TCRbeta diversity at day 60 in some patients arose from surviving recipient T cells and thymic progenitors.

The CDR3 is 16 amino acids. V dropped 4 bases and J dropped 3 bases, with 16 bases sitting between them. The germline V gene encodes CDR1 SGHRS and CDR2 YFSETQ. This clonotype turned up a few times. Its cognate antigen is unknown. The authors prepared the TCRbeta library with unique molecular identifiers. Via MiXCR, TCRdb re-called the PCR reads, giving one row per CDR3 protein. The table has approximately 1,000,000 distinct CDR3 sequences, about 29% seen once. The gene calls are TRBV5-1 and TRBJ2-2, with D possibly matching TRBD2 (7 bases). The sequence came from a boy younger than two who had a stem cell transplant for SCID, so the T cells may come from the graft donor. The specimen was PBMCs, mostly from graft donor cells, collected 360 days after TCRalphabeta/CD19-depleted stem cell transplant. CDR3 coding DNA: TGCGCCAGCAGCAGCGGGACATTAAGGGACACCGGGGAGCTGTTTTTT. Protein sequence: CASSSGTLRDTGELFF.